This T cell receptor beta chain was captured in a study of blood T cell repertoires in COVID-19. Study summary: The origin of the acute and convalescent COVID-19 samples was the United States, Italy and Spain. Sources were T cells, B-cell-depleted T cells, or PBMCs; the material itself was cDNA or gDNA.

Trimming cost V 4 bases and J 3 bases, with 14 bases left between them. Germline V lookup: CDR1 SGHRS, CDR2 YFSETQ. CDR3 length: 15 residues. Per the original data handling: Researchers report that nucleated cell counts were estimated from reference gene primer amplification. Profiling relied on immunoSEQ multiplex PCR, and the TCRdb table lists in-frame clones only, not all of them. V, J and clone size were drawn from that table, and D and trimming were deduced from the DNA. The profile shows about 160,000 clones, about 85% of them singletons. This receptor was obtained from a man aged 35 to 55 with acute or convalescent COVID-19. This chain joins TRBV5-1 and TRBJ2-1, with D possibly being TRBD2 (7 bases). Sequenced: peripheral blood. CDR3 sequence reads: CASSPGGLNYNEQFF. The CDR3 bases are TGCGCCAGCAGCCCCGGGGGGCTAAACTACAATGAGCAGTTCTTC.